A single sample is the source of the 16 T cell receptor beta chains below, sequenced in a study of T cell responses to AZD1222 COVID-19 vaccine. Assay used: immunoSEQ multiplex PCR; TCRdb lists only in-frame clones, some missing. The profile shows roughly 150,000 clones, roughly 80% of them singletons. Sequences were derived from peripheral blood, sampled on day 0 of AZD1222 vaccination. Receptors were obtained from an adult in good health.

The chain combines TRBV5-1 with TRBJ2-7; tentative D call: TRBD1 (5 bases). The germline V gene encodes CDR1 SGHRS and CDR2 YFSETQ. V lost 2 bases to trimming and J lost 6 bases, with 15 bases between them. The CDR3 runs to 14 residues. The CDR3 loop reads CASSLGQGQFEQYF. DNA of the CDR3: TGCGCCAGCAGCTTAGGGCAGGGTCAGTTCGAGCAGTACTTC.

V is TRBV7-9 and J is TRBJ1-1; D uncertain. The CDR3 runs 15 residues. The germline V and J ends were trimmed by 2 bases and 4 bases, with 14 bases remaining between them. Germline values: CDR1 SEHNR, CDR2 FQNEAQ (reference sequence). The CDR3, as DNA: TGTGCCAGCAGCTTAATTAAAGCGCTGGGCACTGAAGCTTTCTTT. Protein: CASSLIKALGTEAFF.

The V gene is TRBV28, the J gene TRBJ1-6, with 7 bases fitting TRBD1. With 7 bases clipped from V and 10 bases from J, the junction kept 13 bases outside the gene matches. Germline V gives CDR1 MDHEN, CDR2 SYDVKM. The CDR3 runs 15 residues. The CDR3 reads CASTFREGARSPLHF. In nucleotides, the CDR3 is TGTGCCAGCACCTTCAGAGAGGGGGCTAGGTCACCCCTCCACTTT.

The chain carries TRBV19 and TRBJ1-5; D unresolved. Trimming left V 1 base short and J 4 bases short, with 14 bases between. Germline lookup yields CDR1 LNHDA and CDR2 SQIVND (reference sequence). This CDR3 has 16 residues. For the CDR3, the DNA is TGTGCCAGTAGTATAGTTTCGGCCTCAAGAAATCAGCCCCAGCATTTT. Amino acids: CASSIVSASRNQPQHF.

The rearrangement joins TRBV27 to TRBJ1-2, with D maybe TRBD1 (5 bases). The CDR3 loop spans 14 amino acids. Germline values: CDR1 MNHEY, CDR2 SMNVEV (reference sequence). V was cut by 7 bases and J by 7 bases, with 19 bases left in between. CDR3 amino acids: CASKSISQGGGYTF. DNA for the CDR3: TGTGCCAGCAAATCGATTTCCCAGGGAGGTGGCTACACCTTC.

V is TRBV27 and J is TRBJ1-4; D call uncertain. This CDR3 region has 15 residues. Between the trimmed V and J ends, which lost 2 bases and 4 bases, there was a span of 11 bases. The germline V gene encodes CDR1 MNHEY and CDR2 SMNVEV (reference sequence). CDR3 nucleotide sequence: TGTGCCAGCAGTTTAGAGTCAGGAGATAATGAAAAACTGTTTTTT. Protein product: CASSLESGDNEKLFF.

The rearrangement links TRBV19 to TRBJ2-5; no firm D call. Germline V gives CDR1 LNHDA, CDR2 SQIVND (reference sequence). The CDR3 has 12 residues. Trimming took off 7 bases at V and 0 bases at J, with 6 bases between the two ends. CDR3 protein: CASTTYQETQYF. The CDR3 coding sequence is TGTGCCAGTACTACGTACCAAGAGACCCAGTACTTC.

This clone is a singleton in its sample. This rearrangement joins TRBV5-1 to TRBJ2-4; a weak D match, TRBD1 (6 bases). CDR1 and CDR2 from the germline V gene are SGHRS and YFSETQ. CDR3 length equals 17 residues. The V end lost 4 bases, the J end lost 1 base, and 18 bases lay between the germline ends. DNA for the CDR3: TGCGCCAGCAGCCCCCTAGACCAGGGGTCGGCCAAAAACATTCAGTACTTC. It encodes CASSPLDQGSAKNIQYF.

This clone was detected only once. The chain uses TRBV18 and TRBJ1-2; D gene uncertain. Trimming stripped 1 base from V and 1 base from J, with 10 bases between. The CDR3 sequence is 15 residues long. CDR1 and CDR2 (germline): KGHSH, LQKENI. The CDR3 nucleotides read TGTGCCAGCTCACCACAACCCGGGAATAACTATGGCTACACCTTC. Protein: CASSPQPGNNYGYTF.

The V call is TRBV10-3, the J call TRBJ1-2, with D perhaps TRBD1 (6 bases). CDR1 and CDR2 (germline): ENHRY, SYGVKD. V was cut by 2 bases and J by 4 bases, with 11 bases left in between. The CDR3 covers 14 residues. The DNA for the CDR3 is TGTGCCATCAGTGAGACCGGGACACCCTATGGCTACACCTTC. This translates into CAISETGTPYGYTF.

CDR3: CASSGGLAGNEQFF. The CDR3 DNA sequence: TGCGCCAGCAGCGGCGGACTAGCGGGGAATGAGCAGTTCTTC. This rearrangement joins TRBV5-1 to TRBJ2-1, with TRBD2 matching 12 bases. CDR1 is SGHRS and CDR2 is YFSETQ in the germline V gene. This CDR3 spans 14 amino acids. V lost 4 bases and J lost 7; bases outside the gene matches: 3.

CDR3 protein: CASSQEGRNTEAFF. The CDR3, as DNA: TGCGCCAGCAGCCAAGAGGGGAGGAACACTGAAGCTTTCTTT. The chain recombines TRBV4-1 with TRBJ1-1; D gene unclear. CDR3 size: 14 residues. CDR1 and CDR2 (germline): MGHRA, YSYEKL. The ends were cut back, 0 bases at V and 1 base at J, with 6 bases in the middle.

V gene TRBV6-5 combines with J gene TRBJ1-5; 9 nucleotides agree with TRBD1. V lost 4 bases and J lost 4; bases outside the gene matches: 5. Germline values: CDR1 MNHEY, CDR2 SVGAGI. The CDR3 has 15 amino acids. The CDR3 nucleotides are TGTGCCAGCAGTTTCAAAGGACAGGGGAATCAGCCCCAGCATTTT. This sequence encodes CASSFKGQGNQPQHF.

The chain is built from TRBV6-6 and TRBJ2-2, with 11 bases aligning to TRBD2. The CDR3 is 14 residues long. Germline CDR1 is MNHNY and CDR2 is SVGAGI (reference sequence). The J segment lost 9 bases and the V segment lost 6 bases, leaving 6 bases of the junction unmatched. CDR3 sequence: CASRLTSGDRELFF. CDR3 sequence (DNA): TGTGCCAGCAGACTGACTAGCGGGGATCGGGAGCTGTTTTTT.

The V call is TRBV19, the J call TRBJ2-5; D might be TRBD2 (5 bases). Germline values: CDR1 LNHDA, CDR2 SQIVND (reference sequence). V was cut by 5 bases and J by 5 bases, with 12 bases left in between. This CDR3 comprises 13 residues. Here the CDR3 DNA reads TGTGCCAGTAGTTGGGCTAGCCGGGAGACCCAGTACTTC. Its translation is CASSWASRETQYF.

The V gene is TRBV19, the J gene TRBJ2-3; 11 bases fit TRBD2. V was clipped by 6 bases and J by 1 base; unmatched bases: 6. The CDR3 covers 16 residues. The V gene's germline CDR1 is LNHDA and CDR2 SQIVND (reference sequence). CDR3 protein: CASSLLAGGGTDTQYF. Written as DNA, the CDR3 is TGTGCCAGTAGCCTTCTAGCGGGGGGCGGCACAGATACGCAGTATTTT.